A single sample gave rise to the 29 T cell receptor beta chains below, sequenced in a study of control samples from healthy donors and cancer patients. The assay was immunoSEQ multiplex PCR, and TCRdb's table has in-frame clones only and misses some. The sample contains 55,000 to 70,000 clones, nearly 90% of which appear only once. Input material: PBMCs. The source is a man aged 55 to 70 with colorectal cancer.

The rearrangement uses TRBV20-1 and TRBJ1-1; TRBD1 might be the D (5 bases). V was cut by 5 bases and J by 5 bases, with 9 bases left in between. This CDR3 is built from 11 residues. Per the germline V gene, CDR1 is DFQATT and CDR2 is SNEGSKA (reference sequence). CDR3 nucleotides: TGCAGTGCTCCTAGACAGACTGAAGCTTTCTTT. Its translation: CSAPRQTEAFF.

This rearrangement joins TRBV29-1 to TRBJ2-5; 7 nucleotides line up with TRBD1. Trimming cost V 4 bases and J 5 bases; bases outside gene matches: 7. Germline V gene data show CDR1 as SQVTM and CDR2 as ANQGSEA. There are 13 residues in the CDR3. CDR3 nucleotide sequence: TGCAGCGTTGTAGGGGGCGCCCAGGAGACCCAGTACTTC. Its translation is CSVVGGAQETQYF.

V and J are TRBV7-9 and TRBJ2-1, with unresolved D. The V gene lost 0 bases and the J gene lost 6 bases, with 9 bases spanning the gap. Germline CDR1 is SEHNR and CDR2 is FQNEAQ (reference sequence). The CDR3 runs 14 residues. CDR3 bases: TGTGCCAGCAGCTTAGCGGTAGGGCCCAATGAGCAGTTCTTC. This translates into CASSLAVGPNEQFF.

The V and J genes are TRBV6-6 and TRBJ2-7; the match to TRBD2 covers 10 bases. The CDR3 has 15 residues. J was trimmed by 0 bases and V by 6 bases; bases with no gene match: 5. CDR1 and CDR2 from the germline V gene are MNHNY and SVGAGI (reference sequence). In DNA form, the CDR3 reads TGTGCCAGCAGACCCCTAGCGGGGGACTCCTACGAGCAGTACTTC. Translated, it gives CASRPLAGDSYEQYF.

This clone was counted a few times. In DNA, the CDR3 is TGTGCCAGCAGTTGGTATGACCTAGAATATGGCTACACCTTC. This gives the protein CASSWYDLEYGYTF. The rearrangement uses TRBV2 and TRBJ1-2, with D hard to call. This CDR3 is built from 14 residues. Looked up from germline, CDR1 is SNHLY and CDR2 is FYNNEI. V lost 5 bases, J lost 5 bases, and 15 bases lay in between.

This clone was observed a single time. The V gene is TRBV4-1, the J gene TRBJ2-1; D gene uncertain. The CDR3 has 12 amino acids. Germline lookup yields CDR1 MGHRA and CDR2 YSYEKL. V dropped 1 base and J dropped 11 bases, with 9 bases sitting between them. As DNA, the CDR3 is TGCGCCAGCAGCCAAGGCGCGAGCCAGCAGTTCTTC. Translated: CASSQGASQQFF.

The chain couples TRBV4-2 to TRBJ1-2; 10 bases line up with TRBD1. This CDR3 is built from 15 residues. V dropped 1 base and J dropped 8; count of bases not matched to a gene: 7. The germline V gene encodes CDR1 LGHNA and CDR2 YNFKEQ. CDR3 DNA sequence: TGTGCCAGCAGCCAAGTCTACCGGGACAGGGGAGGCTACACCTTC. Translated, it gives CASSQVYRDRGGYTF.

V is TRBV2 and J is TRBJ1-2; TRBD1 might be the D (6 bases). V was cut by 6 bases and J by 0 bases, with 11 bases left in between. The CDR3 loop spans 14 amino acids. The germline gives CDR1 SNHLY, CDR2 FYNNEI. DNA of the CDR3: TGTGCCAGCAGGGGGGCAGTGACTAACTATGGCTACACCTTC. Residues: CASRGAVTNYGYTF.

The chain uses TRBV3-1 (or the pseudogene TRBV3-2) and TRBJ2-7; D call uncertain. The CDR3 has 11 amino acids. Germline CDR1 reads LGHDT; CDR2 reads YNNKEL (reference sequence). The V end lost 0 bases, the J end lost 3 bases, and 0 bases lay between the germline ends. CDR3 DNA sequence: TGTGCCAGCAGCCAAGACTACGAGCAGTACTTC. The encoded protein is CASSQDYEQYF.

V gene TRBV7-3 combines with J gene TRBJ1-1; D gene unclear. The V and J ends lost 2 bases and 0 bases respectively, with 4 bases between them. The CDR3 contains 13 residues. Germline V lookup: CDR1 SGHTA, CDR2 FQGTGA. The CDR3 bases are TGTGCCAGCAGCTTATGGGTGAACACTGAAGCTTTCTTT. Protein product: CASSLWVNTEAFF.

The CDR3 DNA is TGTGCCAGCAGTTTTACAAGTGCAGAAGAGGATACGCAGTATTTT. This translates into CASSFTSAEEDTQYF. The chain employs TRBV28 and TRBJ2-3; D ambiguous. The CDR3 sequence is 15 residues long. V dropped 3 bases and J dropped 6 bases, with 16 bases sitting between them. The germline CDR1 and CDR2 sequences are MDHEN and SYDVKM.

The gene calls are TRBV9 and TRBJ2-1; D may be TRBD1 or TRBD2 (6 bases each). V gave up 3 bases and J gave up 2 bases, with 12 bases separating them. Germline V gives CDR1 SGDLS, CDR2 YYNGEE. The CDR3 runs to 15 residues. CDR3: CASSEDGGPYNEQFF. The CDR3 bases are TGTGCCAGCAGCGAGGACGGGGGCCCCTACAATGAGCAGTTCTTC.

The chain uses TRBV29-1 and TRBJ2-3, with 14 bases matching TRBD2. This CDR3 has 15 amino acids. The germline gives CDR1 SQVTM, CDR2 ANQGSEA. V lost 3 bases, J lost 5 bases, and 4 bases stayed unmatched. The CDR3 region is CSVDGTSGGEDTQYF. The CDR3 bases are TGCAGCGTTGATGGGACTAGCGGGGGTGAAGATACGCAGTATTTT.

The CDR3 region is CASAGYNEQFF. CDR3 bases: TGCGCCAGTGCGGGGTACAATGAGCAGTTCTTC. The rearrangement joins TRBV10-2 to TRBJ2-1; the D gene is possibly TRBD2 (6 bases). Per the germline V gene, CDR1 is WSHSY and CDR2 is SAAADI. The CDR3 loop spans 11 amino acids. Trimming took 9 bases from V and 4 from J, leaving 7 bases between them.

This chain uses TRBV5-1 with TRBJ2-7, with D maybe TRBD1 (6 bases). The germline V gene encodes CDR1 SGHRS and CDR2 YFSETQ. V was cut by 2 bases and J by 7 bases, with 19 bases left in between. The CDR3 totals 15 residues. This chain's CDR3 is CASSFNGQPQLEQYF. The CDR3 coding sequence is TGCGCCAGCAGCTTTAACGGACAGCCGCAACTTGAGCAGTACTTC.

The J gene is TRBJ2-7, the V gene TRBV10-2, with 7 bases fitting TRBD1. The length of the CDR3 is 16 residues. Germline V gene sequence: CDR1 WSHSY, CDR2 SAAADI. Trimming removed 2 bases from V and 4 bases from J; junction bases left unmatched: 11. The CDR3 reads CASSEKRRGHRYEQYF. The CDR3 bases are TGCGCCAGCAGTGAGAAGCGAAGGGGGCATAGGTACGAGCAGTACTTC.

The chain is built from TRBV7-2 and TRBJ2-7; perhaps TRBD2 as D (6 bases). The CDR3 loop spans 12 amino acids. In germline, CDR1 is SGHTA, CDR2 FQGNSA. Trimming pared 0 bases from V and 9 bases from J, leaving 9 bases between. The CDR3 is CASSLASSAQYF. CDR3 DNA sequence: TGTGCCAGCAGCTTAGCCTCTAGCGCGCAGTACTTC.

This sequence joins TRBV5-1 and TRBJ2-1, with D possibly being TRBD1 or TRBD2 (5 bases each). Trimming removed 4 bases at V and 7 bases at J, with 21 bases between. The CDR3 loop spans 16 amino acids. Germline V gene data show CDR1 as SGHRS and CDR2 as YFSETQ. This CDR3 reads CASSPTGTPTTNEQFF. The CDR3 DNA reads TGCGCCAGCAGCCCTACCGGGACCCCAACGACGAATGAGCAGTTCTTC.

Worth noting for this clone: This may be a read error: a much more frequent sequence differs by one nucleotide. Other DNA sequences from this sample encode an identical CDR3 as well. This chain links TRBV18 with TRBJ1-1, with 7 bases aligning to TRBD1. V was pared by 1 base and J by 1 base, with 0 bases of the junction left unmatched. Per germline, CDR1 KGHSH and CDR2 LQKENI. The CDR3 spans 14 residues. The chain's CDR3 is CASSPQGANTEAFF. In DNA, the CDR3 is TGTGCCAGCTCACCACAGGGGGCGAACACTGAAGCTTTCTTT.

The chain couples TRBV19 to TRBJ2-6; either TRBD1 or TRBD2 may supply D (5 bases each). Trimming pared 5 bases from V and 3 bases from J, leaving 20 bases between. CDR3 size: 18 residues. Germline assignment: CDR1 LNHDA and CDR2 SQIVND (reference sequence). The CDR3 region is CASSLPRMGRDGANVLTF. The CDR3 coding sequence is TGTGCCAGTAGTCTCCCTCGCATGGGACGGGATGGGGCCAACGTCCTGACTTTC.

The chain recombines TRBV2 with TRBJ1-2; 9 nucleotides match TRBD1. V dropped 10 bases and J dropped 5; count of bases not matched to a gene: 8. CDR3 length: 13 amino acids. Germline V lookup: CDR1 SNHLY, CDR2 FYNNEI. The CDR3 coding sequence is TGTGCCATCCACAGGGGGCGCAGGTATGGCTACACCTTC. It specifies CAIHRGRRYGYTF.

CDR3 coding DNA: TGTGCCAGCAGCTTGGCCCCGAGGGGGGTTCAAGAGACCCAGTACTTC. Translating gives CASSLAPRGVQETQYF. This chain connects TRBV5-5 to TRBJ2-5; tentatively, D is TRBD1 or TRBD2 (6 bases each). The CDR3 length is 16 residues. Germline-derived CDR1 and CDR2 are SGHKS and YYEKEE (reference sequence). V gave up 0 bases and J gave up 2 bases, with 14 bases separating them. Complete variable domain (other parts from reference TRBV5-5 and TRBJ2-5): DAGVTQSPTHLIKTRGQQVTLRCSPISGHKSVSWYQQVLGQGPQFIFQYYEKEERGRGNFPDRFSARQFPNYSSELNVNALLLGDSALYLCASSLAPRGVQETQYFGPGTRLLVL.

A few counts support this clone. This sample also contains other DNA sequences that code for the same CDR3. The J gene is TRBJ2-5, the V gene TRBV3-1 (or the pseudogene TRBV3-2), with unresolved D. V was cut by 2 bases and J by 7 bases, with 11 bases left in between. This CDR3 has 13 residues. The germline CDR1 and CDR2 sequences are LGHDT and YNNKEL (reference sequence). The CDR3 spells CASSQTRPGTQYF. The CDR3 DNA reads as TGTGCCAGCAGCCAAACCCGACCGGGGACCCAGTACTTC.

The V gene is TRBV9, the J gene TRBJ1-1, with D unresolved. CDR1 SGDLS and CDR2 YYNGEE come from the germline V gene. This CDR3 is built from 14 residues. V was clipped by 0 bases and J by 0 bases, with 6 bases between them. The DNA of the CDR3 is TGTGCCAGCAGCGTAGGGCCAATGAACACTGAAGCTTTCTTT. Translating it yields CASSVGPMNTEAFF.

The CDR3 here is CASSNLDKDGYTF. The CDR3 DNA follows: TGTGCCAGCAGCAACCTCGACAAGGACGGCTACACCTTC. V gene TRBV21-1 combines with J gene TRBJ1-2. TRBV21-1 is labeled a pseudogene. This CDR3 comprises 13 residues.

The genes are TRBV4-2 and TRBJ2-7; D unclear. CDR1 is LGHNA and CDR2 is YNFKEQ in the germline V gene. V lost 3 bases to trimming and J lost 2 bases, with 11 bases between them. The CDR3 totals 14 residues. The CDR3 loop is CASSQYVEAYEQYF. The DNA of the CDR3 is TGTGCCAGCAGCCAGTATGTAGAGGCCTACGAGCAGTACTTC.

The CDR3 nucleotides read TGTGCCAGCAGCTTAGAGGGAAGTTGGTACGAGCAGTACTTC. Residues: CASSLEGSWYEQYF. The rearrangement joins TRBV7-2 to TRBJ2-7, with D unclear. The V gene's germline CDR1 is SGHTA and CDR2 FQGNSA. The CDR3 is 14 amino acids. Trimming stripped 1 base from V and 4 bases from J, with 11 bases between.

The J gene is TRBJ2-1, the V gene TRBV11-2, with TRBD2 matching over 16 bases. The CDR3 totals 17 residues. The V gene end was trimmed by 3 bases and the J gene end by 8 bases; junction bases not matched to a gene: 7. The germline V gene encodes CDR1 SGHAT and CDR2 FQNNGV. This CDR3 reads CASSLRFGTSGGDEQFF. The CDR3 DNA reads TGTGCCAGCAGCTTGAGGTTTGGGACTAGCGGGGGGGATGAGCAGTTCTTC.

The CDR3 loop reads CASSSRLLGANEKLFF. Written as DNA, the CDR3 is TGTGCCAGCAGCTCTCGTTTGTTAGGGGCTAATGAAAAACTGTTTTTT. This chain connects TRBV7-9 to TRBJ1-4, with D possibly being TRBD1 (5 bases). Germline V CDR1 and CDR2: SEHNR, FQNEAQ (reference sequence). V was clipped by 4 bases and J by 3 bases, with 15 bases between them. This CDR3 contains 16 residues.